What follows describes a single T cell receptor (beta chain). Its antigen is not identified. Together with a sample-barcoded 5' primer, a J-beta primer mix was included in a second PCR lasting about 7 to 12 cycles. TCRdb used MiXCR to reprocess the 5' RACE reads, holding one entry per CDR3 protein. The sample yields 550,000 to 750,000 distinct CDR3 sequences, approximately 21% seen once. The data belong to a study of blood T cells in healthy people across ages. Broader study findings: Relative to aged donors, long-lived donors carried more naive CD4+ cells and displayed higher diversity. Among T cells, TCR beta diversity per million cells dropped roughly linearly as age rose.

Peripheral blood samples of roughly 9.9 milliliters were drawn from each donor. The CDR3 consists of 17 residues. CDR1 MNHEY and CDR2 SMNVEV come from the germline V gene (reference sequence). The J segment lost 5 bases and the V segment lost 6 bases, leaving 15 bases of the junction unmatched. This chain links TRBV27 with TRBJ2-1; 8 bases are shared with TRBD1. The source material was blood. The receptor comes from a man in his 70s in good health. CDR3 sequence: CASRTLTGTGGHNEQFF. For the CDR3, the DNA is TGTGCCAGCAGAACCCTCACCGGGACAGGAGGACACAATGAGCAGTTCTTC.